This T cell receptor (beta chain) comes out of a study of CD8 T cells in Susac syndrome. Background on the study: Susac syndrome patients were untreated, on corticosteroids with some adding intravenous immunoglobulin, or on intravenous immunoglobulin only. Study results and limitations: The CD4+ T cell repertoires, which came from Susac syndrome patients, showed no sign of clonal expansion.

The sequenced target, TCR beta, came from blood CD8+ and CD4+ T cells. The V gene end was trimmed by 3 bases and the J gene end by 7 bases; junction bases not matched to a gene: 7. Germline V CDR1 and CDR2: SGHDT, YYEEEE. This CDR3 spans 15 amino acids. With respect to this clonotype: Its specificity is unknown.

Random hexamers were used to reverse transcribe an amount of roughly 0.5 to 1 ug RNA. The TCR beta CDR3 was amplified by immunoSEQ multiplex PCR across 54 Vbeta, 13 Jbeta. TCRdb itself ran the immunoSEQ multiplex PCR reads through MiXCR, one entry per CDR3 protein. The sample consists of 74,000 or so distinct CDR3 sequences, around 93% of them appearing once. Sequences were obtained from CD4+ T cells from PBMCs. The rearrangement joins TRBV5-6 to TRBJ2-2, with 9 bases identical to TRBD1. The TCR originated in a human donor with Susac syndrome. CDR3 residues: CASSYGTGSSGELFF. The CDR3 nucleotides are TGTGCCAGCAGCTACGGGACAGGGAGTAGCGGGGAGCTGTTTTTT.